A selection of T cell receptor beta chains follows, all from one sample in a study of blood T cells in healthy people across ages. MiXCR, run by TCRdb on the 5' RACE reads, gives a single entry per CDR3 protein. The sample holds about 380,000 distinct CDR3 sequences; more than 45% are singletons and the top ten take around 49%. The sample comprised blood. The origin of the receptors is a man aged 60-69 years in good health. The CDR3 runs from the conserved cysteine through the conserved F or W. The order of the fields is clone size, D gene, J gene, V gene, CDR3 protein, CDR3 DNA. The D gene is left open where the match is weak. Rows give clone size only sometimes, using once, few, many, or a class for an expanded clone.

>NA|TRBD1|TRBJ2-1|TRBV11-2
CASSSRQGANNEQFF
TGTGCCAGCAGCTCAAGACAGGGGGCCAACAATGAGCAGTTCTTC
>once|NA|TRBJ2-7|TRBV6-1
CASKGGQTSYEQYF
TGTGCCAGCAAAGGGGGGCAGACCTCCTACGAGCAGTACTTC
>NA|NA|TRBJ2-5|TRBV7-2
CASSLRSRMDNEQYF
TGTGCCAGCAGCTTAAGGTCCCGGATGGACAATGAGCAGTACTTC
>NA|NA|TRBJ1-2|TRBV7-9
CASSQTGASGYTF
TGTGCCAGCAGCCAAACCGGGGCATCGGGCTACACCTTC
>once|NA|TRBJ2-1|TRBV4-2
CASSHPDGGEQFF
TGTGCCAGCAGCCATCCCGATGGGGGAGAGCAGTTCTTC
>NA|TRBD2|TRBJ2-1|TRBV7-2
CASSSGGSVGGEQFF
TGTGCCAGCAGCTCGGGCGGGAGTGTGGGGGGTGAGCAGTTCTTC
>NA|NA|TRBJ2-7|TRBV5-6
CASSWSDRAYEQYF
TGTGCCAGCAGCTGGTCAGACAGAGCCTACGAGCAGTACTTC
>NA|NA|TRBJ1-2|TRBV9
CASSVGGDRYGYTF
TGTGCCAGCAGCGTAGGAGGGGACCGGTATGGCTACACCTTC
>NA|NA|TRBJ2-3|TRBV7-7
CASSQGAYTDTQYF
TGTGCTAGCAGTCAAGGGGCCTACACAGATACGCAGTATTTT
>NA|TRBD2|TRBJ2-1|TRBV5-1
CASILASGRNEQFF
TGCGCCAGCATCTTGGCTAGCGGGAGGAATGAGCAGTTCTTC
>NA|TRBD2|TRBJ2-1|TRBV6-2/TRBV6-3
CASQNSGSRNGQFF
TGTGCCAGCCAGAATAGCGGGAGCCGCAATGGGCAGTTCTTC
>NA|NA|TRBJ1-2|TRBV27
CASSLLRGTYGCTF
TGTGCCAGCAGTCTCCTTCGGGGCACCTATGGCTGCACCTTC
>NA|NA|TRBJ1-5|TRBV27
CASSFRGSSNQPQHF
TGTGCCAGCAGTTTTCGGGGATCTAGCAATCAGCCCCAGCATTTT
>few|TRBD1|TRBJ2-3|TRBV29-1
CSVEDPGQGLGTDTQYF
TGCAGCGTTGAAGATCCCGGACAGGGGCTAGGCACAGATACGCAGTATTTT
>NA|TRBD2|TRBJ2-5|TRBV10-3
CAIGTSGNEQYF
TGTGCCATCGGGACTAGCGGAAACGAGCAGTACTTT
>few|NA|TRBJ2-5|TRBV7-9
CASSGDLEETQYF
TGTGCCAGCAGCGGAGATCTGGAAGAGACCCAGTACTTC
>NA|NA|TRBJ2-7|TRBV4-2
CASSQVAESSYEQYF
TGTGCCAGCAGCCAAGTAGCGGAGAGCTCCTACGAGCAGTACTTC
>NA|TRBD1|TRBJ1-2|TRBV11-2
CASSLGNRQGRGYTF
TGTGCCAGCAGCTTAGGAAATCGACAGGGGAGAGGCTACACCTTC
>NA|NA|TRBJ1-6|TRBV18
CASSPGAGPNSPLHF
TGTGCCAGCTCACCCGGGGCAGGTCCCAATTCACCCCTCCACTTT
>few|TRBD2|TRBJ2-1|TRBV2
CASVSGREDYLGYNEQFF
TGTGCCAGCGTCAGCGGGAGAGAGGATTATTTGGGTTACAATGAGCAGTTCTTC
>NA|NA|TRBJ2-1|TRBV11-2
CASSSDYPRGGEFF
TGTGCCAGCAGCTCGGACTATCCCCGGGGAGGTGAGTTCTTC
>few|TRBD1|TRBJ2-6|TRBV11-3
CASSPGQGTKTGANVLTF
TGTGCCAGCAGCCCCGGACAGGGAACTAAGACCGGGGCCAACGTCCTGACTTTC
>NA|NA|TRBJ2-1|TRBV20-1
CSARDGYTRGQQFF
TGCAGTGCTAGAGATGGATACACCCGGGGCCAGCAGTTCTTC
>few|TRBD2|TRBJ2-3|TRBV6-5
CASSYEAGGTDTQYF
TGTGCCAGCAGTTATGAAGCGGGAGGGACAGATACGCAGTATTTT
>NA|NA|TRBJ1-5|TRBV3-1
CAGSQERNQPQHF
TGTGCCGGCAGCCAAGAGAGAAATCAGCCCCAGCATTTT
>many|TRBD1|TRBJ1-1|TRBV29-1
CSVTGTGMNTEAFF
TGCAGCGTCACCGGGACAGGGATGAACACTGAAGCTTTCTTT
>NA|TRBD2|TRBJ2-7|TRBV27
CASSPSAGEGSYEQYF
TGTGCCAGCAGTCCCAGCGCGGGGGAAGGATCCTACGAGCAGTACTTC
>NA|TRBD2|TRBJ2-7|TRBV20-1
CSASLQGLAGGQDYEQYF
TGCAGTGCTAGCCTTCAGGGACTAGCGGGAGGCCAAGACTACGAGCAGTACTTC
>NA|NA|TRBJ1-1|TRBV7-3
CASSLTGPGVNTEAFF
TGTGCCAGCAGCTTAACTGGTCCAGGGGTGAACACTGAAGCTTTCTTT
>NA|TRBD2|TRBJ2-1|TRBV12-3/TRBV12-4
CASSWSPSGYNEQFF
TGTGCCAGCAGTTGGTCCCCTAGCGGGTACAATGAGCAGTTCTTC
>NA|NA|TRBJ2-5|TRBV7-2
CASSLPGSWEEQYF
TGTGCCAGCAGCTTACCAGGATCTTGGGAGGAGCAGTACTTC
>few|TRBD2|TRBJ2-3|TRBV10-3
CAISPSGRSDTQYF
TGTGCCATCAGCCCTAGCGGGAGGAGTGATACGCAGTATTTT
>NA|TRBD1|TRBJ2-7|TRBV30
CAWSPVTGAYEQYF
TGTGCCTGGAGTCCTGTGACAGGGGCCTACGAGCAGTACTTC
>NA|TRBD1|TRBJ1-4|TRBV20-1
CSASNSGGREKLFF
TGCAGTGCTAGTAATTCAGGGGGGCGAGAAAAACTGTTTTTT
>few|NA|TRBJ1-6|TRBV25-1
CASSDNSYNSPLHF
TGTGCCAGCAGTGACAACTCCTATAATTCACCCCTCCACTTT
>once|NA|TRBJ2-7|TRBV7-8
CASSPRDGISYEQYF
TGTGCCAGCAGCCCCCGGGACGGCATCTCCTACGAGCAGTACTTC
>NA|NA|TRBJ2-6|TRBV6-1
CASSEFKGAGANVLTF
TGTGCCAGCAGTGAATTCAAAGGTGCTGGGGCCAACGTCCTGACTTTC
>few|NA|TRBJ2-7|TRBV7-2
CASSRRESSYEQYF
TGTGCCAGCAGCCGCCGGGAGAGCTCCTACGAGCAGTACTTC
>NA|NA|TRBJ2-3|TRBV28
CASSSNRPRAGNTDTQYF
TGTGCCAGCAGTTCCAATCGCCCTAGGGCGGGAAACACAGATACGCAGTATTTT
>many|NA|TRBJ2-6|TRBV2
CATGDGANVLTF
TGTGCCACAGGGGATGGGGCCAACGTCCTGACTTTC
>many|NA|TRBJ2-7|TRBV5-1
CASSLAGQTYEQYF
TGCGCCAGCAGCTTGGCAGGACAGACCTACGAGCAGTACTTC
>NA|NA|TRBJ1-2|TRBV2
CASSAQGTTNYGYTF
TGTGCCAGCAGTGCGCAGGGCACCACTAACTATGGCTACACCTTC
>few|TRBD2|TRBJ2-1|TRBV5-1
CASRPSGTYNEQFF
TGCGCCAGCAGACCTAGCGGGACGTACAATGAGCAGTTCTTC
>NA|NA|TRBJ2-5|TRBV20-1
CSAEGLKQETQYF
TGCAGCGCAGAGGGTCTAAAACAAGAGACCCAGTACTTC
>NA|NA|TRBJ2-2|TRBV7-9
CASSSLIWGTGELFF
TGTGCCAGCAGCTCCCTGATATGGGGGACCGGGGAGCTGTTTTTT
>NA|NA|TRBJ2-5|TRBV24-1
CATSDLGVQDEEQYF
TGTGCCACCAGTGATTTAGGGGTCCAGGACGAAGAGCAGTACTTC
>NA|TRBD1|TRBJ1-2|TRBV12-3/TRBV12-4
CASSWDRNYGYTF
TGTGCCAGCAGTTGGGACAGGAACTATGGCTACACCTTC
>few|TRBD2|TRBJ2-4|TRBV5-1
CASSLNSGVVKNIQYF
TGCGCCAGCAGCTTGAATAGCGGGGTTGTCAAAAACATTCAGTACTTC
>NA|NA|TRBJ2-4|TRBV7-2
CASSSRASGEQYF
TGTGCCAGCAGCTCCCGGGCTAGTGGTGAGCAGTACTTC
>NA|NA|TRBJ1-1|TRBV29-1
CSVGRGQNTEAFF
TGCAGCGTTGGCCGGGGCCAGAACACTGAAGCTTTCTTT
>NA|TRBD2|TRBJ2-5|TRBV6-1
CASSELAGSGETQYF
TGTGCCAGCAGTGAATTAGCGGGTAGCGGAGAGACCCAGTACTTC
>NA|NA|TRBJ2-1|TRBV20-1
CSPKRTENNEQFF
TGCAGCCCTAAAAGGACAGAGAACAATGAGCAGTTCTTC
>NA|NA|TRBJ2-1|TRBV21-1
CASSNRQGWNEQFF
TGTGCCAGCAGCAACCGACAGGGATGGAATGAGCAGTTCTTC